The sample holds one count of the clone carrying this T cell receptor beta chain. Its antigen is still unknown. The junction departs from the called germline gene at one end, perhaps through a read error. Time point defined: sample taken at primary tumor resection. MiXCR was run by TCRdb on the 5' RACE reads, yielding one entry per CDR3 protein. The sample has more than 80,000 distinct CDR3 sequences, approximately 12% seen once. The data were obtained in a study of spatial heterogeneity in lung cancer. Regarding the study as a whole: At resection, ubiquitous expanded tumor TCRs appeared in blood more than at follow-up.

The material sequenced was PBMCs, taken at surgery. The receptor was isolated from a male donor with early-stage non-small cell lung cancer.

The CDR3 reads CASCQSSEGNYNEQFF. The CDR3 nucleotides are TGTGCCAGCTGCCAATCCAGCGAGGGCAACTACAATGAGCAGTTCTTC. V gene TRBV14 combines with J gene TRBJ2-1; tentative D call: TRBD2 (5 bases). From germline, CDR1 is SGHDN and CDR2 FVKESK. The CDR3 is 16 residues long. The whole variable domain, filled in from reference TRBV14 and TRBJ2-1, reads EAGVTQFPSHSVIEKGQTVTLRCDPISGHDNLYWYRRVMGKEIKFLLHFVKESKQDESGMPNNRFLAERTGGTYSTLKVQPAELEDSGVYFCASCQSSEGNYNEQFFGPGTRLTVL.